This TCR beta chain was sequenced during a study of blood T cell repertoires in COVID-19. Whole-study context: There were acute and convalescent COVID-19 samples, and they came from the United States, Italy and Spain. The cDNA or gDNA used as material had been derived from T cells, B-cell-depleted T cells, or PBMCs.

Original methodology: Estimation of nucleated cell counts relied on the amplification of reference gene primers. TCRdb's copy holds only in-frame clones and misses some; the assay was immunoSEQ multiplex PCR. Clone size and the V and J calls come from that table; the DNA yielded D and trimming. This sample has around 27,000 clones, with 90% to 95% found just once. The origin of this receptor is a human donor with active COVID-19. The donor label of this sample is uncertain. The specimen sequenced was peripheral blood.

Here the CDR3 DNA reads TGTGCTAGTGGTTTCTTCGGGGGAAATCAGCCCCAGCATTTT. It encodes CASGFFGGNQPQHF. The rearrangement uses TRBV12-5 and TRBJ1-5, with a possible D match to TRBD1 (5 bases). Germline V gives CDR1 LGHNT, CDR2 FRNRAP. The CDR3 contains 14 residues. V gave up 3 bases and J gave up 4 bases, with 10 bases separating them.